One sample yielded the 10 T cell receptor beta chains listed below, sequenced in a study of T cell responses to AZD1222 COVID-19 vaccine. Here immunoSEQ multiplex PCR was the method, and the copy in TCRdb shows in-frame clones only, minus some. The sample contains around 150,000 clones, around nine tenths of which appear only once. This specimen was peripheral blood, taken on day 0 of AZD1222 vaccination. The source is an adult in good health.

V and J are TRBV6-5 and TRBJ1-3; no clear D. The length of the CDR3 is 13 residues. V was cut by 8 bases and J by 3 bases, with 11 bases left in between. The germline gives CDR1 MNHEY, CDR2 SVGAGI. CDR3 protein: CASRGRVGNTIYF. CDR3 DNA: TGTGCCAGCCGAGGGAGGGTTGGAAACACCATATATTTT.

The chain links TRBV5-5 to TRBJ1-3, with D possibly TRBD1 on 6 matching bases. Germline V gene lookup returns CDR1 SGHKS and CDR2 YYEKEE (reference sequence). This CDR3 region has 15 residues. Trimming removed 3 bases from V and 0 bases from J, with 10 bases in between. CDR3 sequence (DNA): TGTGCCAGCAGCTCCTTGACAGGCTCTGGAAACACCATATATTTT. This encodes CASSSLTGSGNTIYF.

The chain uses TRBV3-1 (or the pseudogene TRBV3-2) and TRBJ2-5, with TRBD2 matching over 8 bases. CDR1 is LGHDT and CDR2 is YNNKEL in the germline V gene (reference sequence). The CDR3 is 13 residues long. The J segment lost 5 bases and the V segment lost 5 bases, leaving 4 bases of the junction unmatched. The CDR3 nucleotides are TGTGCCAGCAGCTTTCGGGAGGGGGAGACCCAGTACTTC. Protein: CASSFREGETQYF.

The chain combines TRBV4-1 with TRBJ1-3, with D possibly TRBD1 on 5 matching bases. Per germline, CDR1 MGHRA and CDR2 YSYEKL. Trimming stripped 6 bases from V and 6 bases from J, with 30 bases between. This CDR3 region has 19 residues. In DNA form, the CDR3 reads TGCGCCAGCAGTCAACCTAGGGCTTCCGGGACGGTGGCTGTAAACACCATATATTTT. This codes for CASSQPRASGTVAVNTIYF.

The CDR3, as DNA: TGTGCCAGCAGTTTGACAGTCGATAGGGAAGCTTTCTTT. The encoded protein is CASSLTVDREAFF. The V and J genes are TRBV27 and TRBJ1-1; perhaps TRBD1 as D (5 bases). Germline CDR1 and CDR2: MNHEY and SMNVEV (reference sequence). The CDR3 runs to 13 residues. The germline V and J ends were trimmed by 3 bases and 8 bases, with 13 bases remaining between them.

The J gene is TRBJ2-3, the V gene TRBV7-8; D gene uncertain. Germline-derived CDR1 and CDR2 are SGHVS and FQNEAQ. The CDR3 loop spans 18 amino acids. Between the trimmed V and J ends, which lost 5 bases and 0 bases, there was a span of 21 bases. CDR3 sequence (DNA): TGTGCCAGCAGCGCACCGCTTGATATGACTTCTAGCACAGATACGCAGTATTTT. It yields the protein CASSAPLDMTSSTDTQYF.

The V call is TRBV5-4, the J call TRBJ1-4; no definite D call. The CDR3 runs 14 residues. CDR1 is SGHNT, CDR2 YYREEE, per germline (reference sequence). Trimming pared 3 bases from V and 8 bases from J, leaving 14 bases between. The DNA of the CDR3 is TGTGCCAGCAGCTCCATCAAGGACGAAGAAAAACTGTTTTTT. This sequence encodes CASSSIKDEEKLFF.

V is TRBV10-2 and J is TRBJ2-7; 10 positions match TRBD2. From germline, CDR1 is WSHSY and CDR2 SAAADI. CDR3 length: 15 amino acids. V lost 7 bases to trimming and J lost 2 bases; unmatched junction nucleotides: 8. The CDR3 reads CASTPSGSFPYEQYF. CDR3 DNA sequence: TGCGCCAGCACCCCTAGCGGGAGCTTTCCCTACGAGCAGTACTTC.

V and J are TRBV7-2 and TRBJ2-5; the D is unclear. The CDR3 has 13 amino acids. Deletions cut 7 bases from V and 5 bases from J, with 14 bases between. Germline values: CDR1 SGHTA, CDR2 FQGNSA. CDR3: CASTEIVGETQYF. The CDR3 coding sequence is TGTGCCAGCACCGAAATAGTAGGCGAGACCCAGTACTTC. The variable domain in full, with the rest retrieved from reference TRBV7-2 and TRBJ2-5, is GAGVSQSPSNKVTEKGKDVELRCDPISGHTALYWYRQSLGQGLEFLIYFQGNSAPDKSGLPSDRFSAERTGGSVSTLTIQRTQQEDSAVYLCASTEIVGETQYFGPGTRLLVL.

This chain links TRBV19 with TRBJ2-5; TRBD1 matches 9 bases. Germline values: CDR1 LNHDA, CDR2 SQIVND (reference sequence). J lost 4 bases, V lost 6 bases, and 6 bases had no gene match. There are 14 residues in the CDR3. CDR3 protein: CASRTGGSGETQYF. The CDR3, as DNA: TGTGCCAGTAGGACAGGGGGATCCGGAGAGACCCAGTACTTC.